What follows describes a single TCR beta chain. No antigen is known for it. Measured with immunoSEQ multiplex PCR; TCRdb has only the in-frame clones, and not every one. The table includes about 150,000 clones, approximately 92% detected once. The CDR3 length is 15 residues. In germline, CDR1 is MNHEY, CDR2 SVGAGI. Trimming left V 4 bases short and J 2 bases short, with 15 bases between. This record belongs to a study of T cell responses to AZD1222 COVID-19 vaccine. Study observations and caveats: Repertoires in all cases were sampled only once the peak T cell response had passed.

This clonotype originated in an adult who received the AZD1222 COVID-19 vaccine. The sequences come from peripheral blood, collected 28 days after the second AZD1222 dose. This chain links TRBV6-5 with TRBJ2-7; D ambiguous. The chain's CDR3 is CASSSNLLGPYEQYF. In DNA, the CDR3 is TGTGCCAGCAGTTCAAACCTTTTGGGTCCCTACGAGCAGTACTTC.